A selection of T cell receptor beta chains follows, all from one sample in a study of T cell responses to AZD1222 COVID-19 vaccine. Profiled with immunoSEQ multiplex PCR; TCRdb holds only in-frame clones, not every one. This table has 20,000 to 30,000 clones, 86% appearing once. This specimen consisted of peripheral blood, obtained 28 days after the second AZD1222 dose. These receptors all stem from an adult who received the AZD1222 COVID-19 vaccine. The CDR3 runs from the conserved cysteine through the conserved F or W. D genes are given only for firm matches. Only part of the rows carry a size: once, few, many, or a class if the clone is expanded.

.	TRBJ1-1	TRBV6-5	.	CASSYHPTRGAEAFF	TGTGCCAGCAGTTACCACCCGACGAGGGGGGCTGAAGCTTTCTTT
.	TRBJ1-5	TRBV9	.	CASSVEGELRQPQHF	TGTGCCAGCAGCGTCGAGGGTGAGTTGAGACAGCCCCAGCATTTT
TRBD2	TRBJ2-7	TRBV9	.	CASSPRTSAIYEQYF	TGTGCCAGCAGCCCGAGGACTAGCGCTATCTACGAGCAGTACTTC
TRBD1	TRBJ1-3	TRBV5-1	.	CASGDSAGNTIYF	TGCGCCAGCGGGGACAGCGCTGGAAACACCATATATTTT
TRBD1	TRBJ2-2	TRBV5-6	.	CASSFLGQGAPTGELFF	TGTGCCAGCAGCTTTCTAGGACAGGGGGCGCCTACCGGGGAGCTGTTTTTT
TRBD1	TRBJ1-2	TRBV6-5	once	CASSHQPGQDYGYTF	TGTGCCAGCAGTCATCAACCGGGACAGGACTATGGCTACACCTTC
.	TRBJ2-2	TRBV6-2/TRBV6-3	once	CASTPFTEGTGELFF	TGTGCCAGCACCCCCTTCACAGAGGGCACCGGGGAGCTGTTTTTT
TRBD1	TRBJ2-1	TRBV5-4	.	CASSIDRGLYNEQFF	TGTGCCAGCAGCATAGACAGGGGGCTCTACAATGAGCAGTTCTTC
TRBD1	TRBJ1-1	TRBV27	few	CASSRRQGARTEAFF	TGTGCCAGCAGTCGGCGACAGGGGGCACGGACTGAAGCTTTCTTT
.	TRBJ1-1	TRBV14	once	CASSPMGSFGNTEAFF	TGTGCCAGCAGCCCCATGGGAAGTTTTGGGAACACTGAAGCTTTCTTT
.	TRBJ2-2	TRBV19	.	CASRGEGGELFF	TGTGCCAGTAGAGGGGAAGGAGGGGAGCTGTTTTTT
TRBD1	TRBJ2-7	TRBV5-1	.	CASSSLTGYYEQYF	TGCGCCAGCAGCTCCCTGACAGGGTACTACGAGCAGTACTTC
.	TRBJ2-1	TRBV18	.	CASSPPGGNEQFF	TGTGCCAGCTCACCACCGGGGGGCAATGAGCAGTTCTTC
.	TRBJ1-1	TRBV5-1	.	CASSLYTPGSTEAFF	TGCGCCAGCAGCCTGTACACCCCGGGGAGCACTGAAGCTTTCTTT
TRBD2	TRBJ2-7	TRBV7-6	once	CASSPGTGGYEQYF	TGTGCCAGCAGCCCCGGGACGGGGGGCTACGAGCAGTACTTC
.	TRBJ1-1	TRBV7-9	.	CASGYFTLNAEAFF	TGTGCCAGCGGATACTTTACTTTGAACGCGGAAGCTTTCTTT
.	TRBJ2-6	TRBV18	.	CASSPARGGSGANVLTF	TGTGCCAGCTCACCCGCTAGGGGAGGCTCTGGGGCCAACGTCCTGACTTTC